Each of the 15 T cell receptor beta chains below was sequenced from the same sample in a study of T cells after yellow fever vaccination. MiXCR, run by TCRdb on the 5' RACE reads, gives a single entry per CDR3 protein. The table shows nearly 550,000 distinct CDR3 sequences, with 19% occurring only once. Material: PBMCs, obtained 15 days after the yellow fever booster vaccination. The source of these receptors is a man younger than 40 who received the YFV17D yellow fever vaccine.

There are a few counts of this clonotype. The chain links TRBV7-8 to TRBJ2-1; no reliable D call. The germline V gene encodes CDR1 SGHVS and CDR2 FQNEAQ. V was trimmed by 3 bases and J by 0 bases, leaving 9 bases between them. CDR3 length equals 15 residues. The CDR3 DNA sequence: TGTGCCAGCAGCTTGTCCTCCAGCTCCTACAATGAGCAGTTCTTC. It codes for CASSLSSSSYNEQFF.

This clonotype turned up a few times. J is TRBJ1-1 and V is TRBV5-1; maybe TRBD1 (6 bases). This CDR3 comprises 15 residues. Trimming pared 3 bases from V and 0 bases from J, leaving 12 bases between. Germline CDR1 is SGHRS and CDR2 is YFSETQ. CDR3 nucleotides: TGCGCCAGCAGCTCCGGGACAAACATGAACACTGAAGCTTTCTTT. This codes for CASSSGTNMNTEAFF. Together with reference TRBV5-1 and TRBJ1-1, the CDR3 gives the full variable domain: KAGVTQTPRYLIKTRGQQVTLSCSPISGHRSVSWYQQTPGQGLQFLFEYFSETQRNKGNFPGRFSGRQFSNSRSEMNVSTLELGDSALYLCASSSGTNMNTEAFFGQGTRLTVV.

This clonotype was observed a few times. This sequence joins TRBV7-6 and TRBJ2-2, with 12 bases lining up with TRBD2. The germline V gene encodes CDR1 SGHVS and CDR2 FNYEAQ. This CDR3 spans 18 amino acids. J lost 3 bases, V lost 5 bases, and 10 bases had no gene match. The CDR3 here is CASSKLAGGAPYTGELFF. In nucleotides, the CDR3 is TGTGCCAGCAGCAAACTAGCGGGAGGAGCCCCATACACCGGGGAGCTGTTTTTT.

V usage is TRBV20-1 and J usage is TRBJ2-3; 7 bases fit TRBD2. CDR1 and CDR2 (germline): DFQATT, SNEGSKA (reference sequence). After removal of 0 bases from V and 4 bases from J, the junction contained 13 bases not matched to a gene. This CDR3 comprises 17 residues. The CDR3 nucleotides read TGCAGTGCTAGAGATTTTAGCGGGCAGGCGTCCGCAGATACGCAGTATTTT. It codes for CSARDFSGQASADTQYF.

J is TRBJ2-1 and V is TRBV19; 9 nucleotides align to TRBD1. V lost 2 bases and J lost 0; bases outside the gene matches: 5. The V gene's germline CDR1 is LNHDA and CDR2 SQIVND (reference sequence). The CDR3 covers 17 residues. CDR3 loop: CASSIWGDRVSYNEQFF. CDR3 DNA sequence: TGTGCCAGTAGTATATGGGGGGACAGGGTCTCCTACAATGAGCAGTTCTTC.

This clonotype was recorded a few times. The CDR3 loop is CSVEGGYNEQFF. In DNA form, the CDR3 reads TGCAGCGTTGAAGGGGGCTACAATGAGCAGTTCTTC. The V and J genes are TRBV29-1 and TRBJ2-1; D is undetermined. Trimming cost V 1 base and J 3 bases, with 4 bases left between them. The CDR3 is 12 amino acids. Per the germline V gene, CDR1 is SQVTM and CDR2 is ANQGSEA.

The chain joins TRBV30 to TRBJ2-1, with 13 nucleotides matching TRBD2. Germline trimming cut 7 bases from V and 4 bases from J; bases unmatched to any gene: 13. The CDR3 is 17 residues long. Looked up from germline, CDR1 is GTSNPN and CDR2 is SVGIG (reference sequence). Here the CDR3 DNA reads TGTGCCTCGACTAGCGGGAGGCCATCTCCCTCTTACAATGAGCAGTTCTTC. It translates to CASTSGRPSPSYNEQFF.

The chain joins TRBV6-2 or TRBV6-3 to TRBJ2-1, with 9 bases aligning to TRBD2. The CDR3 covers 14 residues. Germline CDR1 MNHEY, CDR2 SVGEGT. The V gene end was trimmed by 5 bases and the J gene end by 8 bases; junction bases not matched to a gene: 7. This CDR3 is CASSKGLAYDEQFF. CDR3 sequence (DNA): TGTGCCAGCAGTAAAGGACTAGCGTACGATGAGCAGTTCTTC.

The rearrangement uses TRBV6-2 or TRBV6-3 and TRBJ2-1, with TRBD2 identical over 7 bases. V trimming: 6 bases; J trimming: 6 bases; junction bases outside the gene matches: 11. In germline, CDR1 is MNHEY, CDR2 SVGEGT. This CDR3 has 15 amino acids. The CDR3, as DNA: TGTGCCAGCAGGAAGGGAGGGTGCCGGGGCAATGAGCAGTTCTTC. It encodes CASRKGGCRGNEQFF.

V is TRBV5-1 and J is TRBJ2-1, with 10 bases aligning to TRBD2. Germline CDR1 reads SGHRS; CDR2 reads YFSETQ. Unmatched junction bases numbered 3, after V lost 0 bases and J lost 15 bases. This CDR3 is built from 12 residues. CDR3 sequence reads: CASSLEREGLFF. CDR3 in DNA: TGCGCCAGCAGCTTGGAGCGGGAGGGCCTGTTCTTC.

This clonotype was detected a few times. This chain uses TRBV10-3 with TRBJ1-1; D is uncertain. The germline V gene encodes CDR1 ENHRY and CDR2 SYGVKD. The CDR3 loop spans 12 amino acids. Deletions cut 6 bases from V and 1 base from J, with 6 bases between. The CDR3 protein is CAIRATNTEAFF. The CDR3 DNA reads as TGTGCCATCAGGGCAACGAACACTGAAGCTTTCTTT.

The V and J genes are TRBV6-5 and TRBJ2-5; D not certain. The CDR3 sequence is 14 residues long. V was clipped by 0 bases and J by 3 bases, with 8 bases between them. From germline, CDR1 is MNHEY and CDR2 SVGAGI. The CDR3 loop is CASSYSYREETQYF. The DNA for the CDR3 is TGTGCCAGCAGTTACTCGTATAGAGAAGAGACCCAGTACTTC.

The chain employs TRBV20-1 and TRBJ2-3; TRBD2 matches 7 bases. Unmatched junction bases numbered 5, after V lost 5 bases and J lost 0 bases. The germline V gene has CDR1 DFQATT and CDR2 SNEGSKA (reference sequence). The CDR3 spans 14 residues. The CDR3 DNA reads TGCAGTGCTCAAGCGGGAACTAGCACAGATACGCAGTATTTT. This translates into CSAQAGTSTDTQYF.

For the CDR3, the DNA is TGCAGCGTGAAAACTAGCGGGAGCTCCTACGAGCAGTACTTC. This translates into CSVKTSGSSYEQYF. J is TRBJ2-7 and V is TRBV29-1; 11 positions match TRBD2. This CDR3 is built from 14 residues. Per the germline V gene, CDR1 is SQVTM and CDR2 is ANQGSEA. V lost 6 bases and J lost 0; bases outside the gene matches: 4.

The chain couples TRBV20-1 to TRBJ2-3; 9 nucleotides agree with TRBD1. CDR1 is DFQATT and CDR2 is SNEGSKA in the germline V gene (reference sequence). J lost 3 bases, V lost 0 bases, and 10 bases had no gene match. The CDR3 runs 17 residues. In nucleotides, the CDR3 is TGCAGTGCTAGAGACCCCCCAGACAGGGGGGTGACAGATACGCAGTATTTT. Protein: CSARDPPDRGVTDTQYF.